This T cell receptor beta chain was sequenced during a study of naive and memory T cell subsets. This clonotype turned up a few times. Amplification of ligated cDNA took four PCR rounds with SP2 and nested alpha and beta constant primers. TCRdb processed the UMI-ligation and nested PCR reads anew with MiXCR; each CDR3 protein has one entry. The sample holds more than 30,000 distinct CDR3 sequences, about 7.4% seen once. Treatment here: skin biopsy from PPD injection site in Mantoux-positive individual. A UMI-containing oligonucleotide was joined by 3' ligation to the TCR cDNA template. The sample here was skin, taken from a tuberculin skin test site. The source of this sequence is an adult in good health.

The CDR3, as DNA: TGTGCCAGCAGCTTATCGCAGGGCGGTAGCAATCAGCCCCAGCATTTT. This encodes CASSLSQGGSNQPQHF. This chain uses TRBV7-9 with TRBJ1-5, with D possibly matching TRBD1 (5 bases). CDR1 and CDR2 (germline): SEHNR, FQNEAQ (reference sequence). The CDR3 is made up of 16 amino acids. With 2 bases removed from V and 0 bases from J, the gap between germline ends came to 11 bases.